This passage covers 30 T cell receptor beta chains from one sample sequenced in a study of cytomegalovirus exposure and HLA in healthy donors. In the PCR, 60 Vbeta and 13 Jbeta primers were used. Sequencing was performed with immunoSEQ multiplex PCR; in TCRdb, only in-frame clones are kept and a portion is missing. The table lists about 82,000 clones, roughly four fifths of them singletons, with about 6.2% in the top ten. The sequencing sample was made of PBMCs. The receptors were sampled from a woman in her forties or fifties in good health and CMV-seropositive.

In this sample, this clone turned up a few times. Here the CDR3 DNA reads TGTGCCAGCAGTGAAGGCAGTAGCAATCAGCCCCAGCATTTT. This translates into CASSEGSSNQPQHF. J is TRBJ1-5 and V is TRBV6-1, with D unclear. CDR1 and CDR2 (germline): MNHNS, SASEGT. CDR3 length: 14 amino acids. V was pared by 1 base and J by 0 bases, with 4 bases between.

V and J are TRBV5-1 and TRBJ2-3; TRBD1 is a possible D gene (7 bases). Germline CDR1 SGHRS, CDR2 YFSETQ. V lost 4 bases and J 2 bases, leaving 26 bases between the germline ends. This CDR3 is built from 19 residues. The CDR3 DNA sequence: TGCGCCAGCAGCCGGAGAGGGGGCCAAGGAGCGGGTTCCACAGATACGCAGTATTTT. This encodes CASSRRGGQGAGSTDTQYF.

The chain carries TRBV4-1 and TRBJ1-2; unclear D gene. The CDR3 runs 13 residues. Germline V CDR1 and CDR2: MGHRA, YSYEKL. Deletions cut 1 base from V and 3 bases from J, with 6 bases between. The CDR3 spells CASSQGLDYGYTF. The CDR3 DNA sequence: TGCGCCAGCAGCCAAGGACTGGACTATGGCTACACCTTC.

Of note for this clone: Its ends do not fully match the called genes, so a read error is possible. The rearrangement links TRBV11-2 to TRBJ1-1; possible D gene TRBD1, 6 bases. Germline values: CDR1 SGHAT, CDR2 FQNNGV. The CDR3 length is 14 residues. The CDR3 bases are TGTGCCAGCAGCCTAGAAGGGGGATCCACTGAAGCTTTCTTT. Translated: CASSLEGGSTEAFF.

The chain carries TRBV1 and TRBJ2-4; the tabulated D call, TRBD2, remains unverified against the DNA. TRBV1 is deemed a pseudogene. The CDR3 spans 16 residues. CDR3 in amino acids: CTSSHTSGMVKNIQYF. Written as DNA, the CDR3 is TGCACCAGCAGCCATACTAGCGGAATGGTCAAAAACATTCAGTACTTC.

This chain links TRBV28 with TRBJ2-1, with 12 nucleotides matching TRBD2. CDR1 is MDHEN, CDR2 SYDVKM, per germline. Trimming at V came to 2 bases and at J to 7 bases, leaving 3 bases not matched to a gene. This CDR3 contains 15 residues. The CDR3 DNA follows: TGTGCCAGCAGTTTAAGACTAGCGGGAGATAATGAGCAGTTCTTC. Its translation: CASSLRLAGDNEQFF.

The count of this clone is one. The chain is built from TRBV18 and TRBJ1-5; 8 bases agree with TRBD1. The CDR3 has 12 residues. Per germline, CDR1 KGHSH and CDR2 LQKENI. V shed 6 bases and J 9 bases; nucleotides not matched to a gene: 4. This CDR3 reads CASSRTGPPQHF. CDR3 nucleotide sequence: TGTGCCAGCTCCCGGACAGGGCCGCCCCAGCATTTT.

The chain is built from TRBV5-6 and TRBJ1-2, with 7 bases lining up with TRBD1. The CDR3 length is 16 residues. After removal of 0 bases from V and 4 bases from J, the junction contained 9 bases not matched to a gene. Per the germline V gene, CDR1 is SGHDT and CDR2 is YYEEEE. The CDR3 loop reads CASSLARGVGSYGYTF. CDR3 DNA sequence: TGTGCCAGCAGCTTGGCCAGGGGGGTAGGGTCCTATGGCTACACCTTC.

The chain combines TRBV28 with TRBJ2-7; 15 nucleotides align to TRBD2. This CDR3 has 15 amino acids. Germline CDR1 MDHEN, CDR2 SYDVKM. J was trimmed by 9 bases and V by 8 bases; bases with no gene match: 11. The CDR3 bases are TGTGCCAGCGGTCCTGCTGGGACTAGCGGGAGGTCGCAGTACTTC. Encoded protein: CASGPAGTSGRSQYF. The full variable domain, rest sourced from reference TRBV28 and TRBJ2-7, is DVKVTQSSRYLVKRTGEKVFLECVQDMDHENMFWYRQDPGLGLRLIYFSYDVKMKEKGDIPEGYSVSREKKERFSLILESASTNQTSMYLCASGPAGTSGRSQYFGPGTRLTVT.

The V and J genes are TRBV7-8 and TRBJ1-2; D perhaps matches TRBD1 (6 bases). The germline V gene encodes CDR1 SGHVS and CDR2 FQNEAQ. V gave up 2 bases and J gave up 4 bases, with 14 bases separating them. The CDR3 runs 15 residues. The CDR3 is CASSLNPTGTYGYTF. The CDR3 DNA sequence: TGTGCCAGCAGCTTAAATCCGACAGGAACCTATGGCTACACCTTC.

The chain carries TRBV6-5 and TRBJ1-1, with 7 bases fitting TRBD1. V was pared by 6 bases and J by 0 bases, with 7 bases of the junction left unmatched. CDR3 length equals 15 residues. The germline gives CDR1 MNHEY, CDR2 SVGAGI. In DNA, the CDR3 is TGTGCCAGCAGGGACCCGGGACAGATGAACACTGAAGCTTTCTTT. It encodes CASRDPGQMNTEAFF.

The V and J genes are TRBV18 and TRBJ2-7, with 7 bases aligning to TRBD1. The germline CDR1 and CDR2 sequences are KGHSH and LQKENI. The CDR3 contains 12 residues. V dropped 5 bases and J dropped 6; count of bases not matched to a gene: 4. CDR3 DNA sequence: TGTGCCAGCTCAAGCACAGGGGCCGAGCAGTACTTC. Encoded protein: CASSSTGAEQYF. The complete variable domain, with remaining parts taken from reference TRBV18 and TRBJ2-7, reads NAGVMQNPRHLVRRRGQEARLRCSPMKGHSHVYWYRQLPEEGLKFMVYLQKENIIDESGMPKERFSAEFPKEGPSILRIQQVVRGDSAAYFCASSSTGAEQYFGPGTRLTVT.

The DNA of the CDR3 is TGTGCCAGCAGCCGAGGACAGTCTGGAAACACCATATATTTT. Its protein product is CASSRGQSGNTIYF. The chain combines TRBV7-2 with TRBJ1-3, with a tentative D call TRBD1 (6 bases). With 5 bases removed from V and 1 base from J, the gap between germline ends came to 9 bases. CDR1 is SGHTA, CDR2 FQGNSA, per germline. CDR3 length: 14 amino acids.

The chain couples TRBV28 to TRBJ2-7; 8 bases fit TRBD2. Per the germline V gene, CDR1 is MDHEN and CDR2 is SYDVKM. The CDR3 sequence is 13 residues long. Germline trimming cut 10 bases from V and 3 bases from J; bases unmatched to any gene: 8. CDR3 in DNA: TGTGCCACTAAGAGAAGCGGGAGCTACGAGCAGTACTTC. Amino acid sequence: CATKRSGSYEQYF.

The chain carries TRBV19 and TRBJ2-5, with TRBD1 matching 7 bases. The CDR3 is 11 residues long. Germline trimming cut 10 bases from V and 5 bases from J; bases unmatched to any gene: 4. Germline CDR1 and CDR2: LNHDA and SQIVND (reference sequence). DNA of the CDR3: TGTGCCACGTCCAGGGGGGAGACCCAGTACTTC. This gives the protein CATSRGETQYF.

The chain joins TRBV6-5 to TRBJ1-1, with D possibly TRBD1 on 6 matching bases. Germline CDR1 is MNHEY and CDR2 is SVGAGI. The CDR3 is 13 amino acids. Trimming took 7 bases from V and 1 from J, leaving 10 bases between them. CDR3 sequence reads: CASTMTGNTEAFF. As DNA, the CDR3 is TGTGCCAGCACCATGACAGGGAACACTGAAGCTTTCTTT.

V gene TRBV7-8 combines with J gene TRBJ2-5; TRBD2 is a possible D gene (6 bases). CDR1 and CDR2 from the germline V gene are SGHVS and FQNEAQ. Trimming left V 5 bases short and J 1 base short, with 11 bases between. The CDR3 is 14 residues long. The CDR3: CASSLRDFQETQYF. The CDR3 region has the DNA TGTGCCAGCAGCCTCCGGGACTTCCAAGAGACCCAGTACTTC.

V is TRBV28 and J is TRBJ1-5, with 9 bases that match TRBD1. The CDR3 runs to 16 residues. With V trimmed by 2 bases and J by 6 bases, 8 bases remained unmatched. Germline V CDR1 and CDR2: MDHEN, SYDVKM. CDR3 protein: CASSLTGQGVGQPQHF. In DNA form, the CDR3 reads TGTGCCAGCAGTTTAACGGGACAGGGAGTTGGTCAGCCCCAGCATTTT.

The gene calls are TRBV7-3 and TRBJ1-4; D gene unclear. This CDR3 has 13 residues. Per the germline V gene, CDR1 is SGHTA and CDR2 is FQGTGA. Trimming took 2 bases from V and 7 from J, leaving 8 bases between them. The CDR3 is CASSLHNGEKLFF. The CDR3 DNA follows: TGTGCCAGCAGCTTACACAATGGTGAAAAACTGTTTTTT.

This clone was picked up one time. This chain connects TRBV4-2 to TRBJ2-7, with 7 bases lining up with TRBD1. V gave up 0 bases and J gave up 3 bases; unmatched junction bases: 11. The CDR3 totals 17 residues. Germline V gene data show CDR1 as LGHNA and CDR2 as YNFKEQ. The CDR3 sequence: CASSQESQGRGSYEQYF. In DNA, the CDR3 is TGTGCCAGCAGCCAAGAAAGTCAAGGCAGGGGGAGCTACGAGCAGTACTTC.

This chain joins TRBV19 and TRBJ1-2, with a possible D match to TRBD1 (5 bases). This CDR3 comprises 15 residues. Germline V CDR1 and CDR2: LNHDA, SQIVND (reference sequence). V was trimmed by 8 bases and J by 8 bases, leaving 24 bases between them. In nucleotides, the CDR3 is TGTGCCAGTTTGCCGACGGACGGTGAGACAGAAGGCTACACCTTC. Its protein is CASLPTDGETEGYTF.

The genes are TRBV4-2 and TRBJ2-5; TRBD2 might be the D (7 bases). The length of the CDR3 is 15 residues. CDR1 LGHNA and CDR2 YNFKEQ come from the germline V gene. V was pared by 1 base and J by 3 bases, with 12 bases between. This CDR3 reads CASSQGGGGEETQYF. The CDR3 DNA follows: TGTGCCAGCAGCCAAGGGGGAGGGGGAGAAGAGACCCAGTACTTC.

The genes are TRBV7-9 and TRBJ2-2; 8 bases map to TRBD1. The J segment lost 6 bases and the V segment lost 6 bases, leaving 12 bases of the junction unmatched. From germline, CDR1 is SEHNR and CDR2 FQNEAQ (reference sequence). The CDR3 totals 16 residues. This CDR3 reads CASRGRGQGFPGELFF. As DNA, the CDR3 is TGTGCCAGCAGGGGAAGAGGACAGGGCTTCCCCGGGGAGCTGTTTTTT.

This clone was seen only a few times. This chain links TRBV11-2 with TRBJ2-7; TRBD2 aligns across 7 bases. There are 14 residues in the CDR3. Per the germline V gene, CDR1 is SGHAT and CDR2 is FQNNGV. The V and J ends lost 4 bases and 0 bases, in that order; junction bases with no gene match: 3. The CDR3 loop is CASSSLAYSYEQYF. The DNA of the CDR3 is TGTGCCAGCAGCTCACTAGCGTACTCCTACGAGCAGTACTTC.

V gene TRBV2 combines with J gene TRBJ2-2; TRBD2 agrees at 8 bases. The V segment lost 7 bases and the J segment 5 bases; nucleotides outside the gene matches: 9. This CDR3 spans 15 amino acids. The germline V gene has CDR1 SNHLY and CDR2 FYNNEI. The CDR3 loop is CASKLSGSGTGELFF. The DNA of the CDR3 is TGTGCCAGCAAGCTGAGCGGGAGTGGAACCGGGGAGCTGTTTTTT.

The chain joins TRBV5-8 to TRBJ2-3, with 9 positions matching TRBD1. Germline V gene sequence: CDR1 SGHTS, CDR2 YDEGEE. Germline trimming cut 2 bases from V and 4 bases from J; bases unmatched to any gene: 11. This CDR3 contains 17 residues. In DNA, the CDR3 is TGTGCCAGCAGCTTAGGAACAGGGGGCGCATGGGCAGATACGCAGTATTTT. Translated, it gives CASSLGTGGAWADTQYF.

The chain couples TRBV28 to TRBJ2-1, with 9 bases fitting TRBD2. V lost 1 base, J lost 4 bases, and 5 bases stayed unmatched. This CDR3 has 16 amino acids. Looked up from germline, CDR1 is MDHEN and CDR2 is SYDVKM. In nucleotides, the CDR3 is TGTGCCAGCAGTTTATCTAGCGGGACCCATTACAATGAGCAGTTCTTC. Translation gives CASSLSSGTHYNEQFF.

The chain is built from TRBV18 and TRBJ2-7, with D perhaps matching TRBD1 (6 bases). There are 17 residues in the CDR3. The germline V gene has CDR1 KGHSH and CDR2 LQKENI. Trimming shortened V by 1 base and J by 1 base, and 17 bases separated the two germline ends. CDR3 protein: CASSPRGLGGSSYEQYF. The CDR3 DNA reads as TGTGCCAGCTCACCACGGGGCCTAGGGGGAAGTTCCTACGAGCAGTACTTC.

This rearrangement joins TRBV18 to TRBJ2-5, with D unclear. CDR3 length: 13 amino acids. Trimming stripped 2 bases from V and 5 bases from J, with 9 bases between. Germline V CDR1 and CDR2: KGHSH, LQKENI. The chain's CDR3 is CASSPKLAETQYF. For the CDR3, the DNA is TGTGCCAGCTCACCAAAGCTTGCCGAGACCCAGTACTTC.

The rearrangement joins TRBV5-4 to TRBJ2-5; 9 nucleotides agree with TRBD1. Unmatched junction bases numbered 7, after V lost 3 bases and J lost 4 bases. The CDR3 runs 15 residues. Per germline, CDR1 SGHNT and CDR2 YYREEE (reference sequence). The CDR3 bases are TGTGCCAGCAGCTCCCCGGACAGGGGAATAGAGACCCAGTACTTC. Protein: CASSSPDRGIETQYF. The full variable domain, its missing parts supplied by reference TRBV5-4 and TRBJ2-5, is ETGVTQSPTHLIKTRGQQVTLRCSSQSGHNTVSWYQQALGQGPQFIFQYYREEENGRGNFPPRFSGLQFPNYSSELNVNALELDDSALYLCASSSPDRGIETQYFGPGTRLLVL.